This TCR beta chain appears in the sequencing data of a study of T-cell reconstitution after alpha-beta-depleted transplantation in children. This clonotype was recorded many times. Its matching antigen is unknown. The library targeted TCRbeta and was prepared with unique molecular identifiers. From the PCR reads, TCRdb called clonotypes with MiXCR, one entry per CDR3 protein. The table lists a few hundred thousand distinct CDR3 sequences, less than 9.5% of them singletons. General study results and limits: Reportedly, only several hundred clones from non-depleted graft cells drove alpha-beta T-cell counts at about two months. Surviving recipient T cells and thymic progenitors produced the high day-60 TCRbeta diversity seen in some patients. T-cell counts and diversity at one year following transplant were attributed mainly to newly produced T cells.

V was trimmed by 6 bases and J by 2 bases, leaving 8 bases between them. Germline V gives CDR1 MDHEN, CDR2 SYDVKM. The CDR3 runs to 14 residues. This chain uses TRBV28 with TRBJ2-6, with D unclear. The sequencing used peripheral blood, collected 360 days after TCRalphabeta/CD19-depleted stem cell transplant. The TCR was taken from a female patient aged 2-10 years who had a stem cell transplant for Fanconi anemia, so the T cells may come from the graft donor. The CDR3 loop reads CASSRSTGANVLTF. The CDR3 region has the DNA TGTGCCAGCAGCAGATCTACTGGGGCCAACGTCCTGACTTTC.